This TCR beta chain derives from a study of blood T cell repertoires in COVID-19. For the study at large: COVID-19 samples collected from the United States, Italy and Spain covered acute and convalescent phases. Sources were T cells, B-cell-depleted T cells, or PBMCs; the material itself was cDNA or gDNA.

The CDR3 is 17 residues long. Germline loops: CDR1 SGHRS, CDR2 YFSETQ. J was trimmed by 4 bases and V by 4 bases; bases with no gene match: 16. Clones were sequenced by immunoSEQ multiplex PCR, and TCRdb holds only the in-frame ones, with some missing. The sample holds 250,000 or so clones, about 89% seen once. J is TRBJ1-1 and V is TRBV5-1; 7 nucleotides align to TRBD1. The sample comprised peripheral blood. The TCR originated in a man aged 35 to 55 with active or convalescent COVID-19. For the CDR3, the DNA is TGCGCCAGCAGCGAGCCGTCAAGGGGGCGCTGGGGCACTGAAGCTTTCTTT. As protein: CASSEPSRGRWGTEAFF.